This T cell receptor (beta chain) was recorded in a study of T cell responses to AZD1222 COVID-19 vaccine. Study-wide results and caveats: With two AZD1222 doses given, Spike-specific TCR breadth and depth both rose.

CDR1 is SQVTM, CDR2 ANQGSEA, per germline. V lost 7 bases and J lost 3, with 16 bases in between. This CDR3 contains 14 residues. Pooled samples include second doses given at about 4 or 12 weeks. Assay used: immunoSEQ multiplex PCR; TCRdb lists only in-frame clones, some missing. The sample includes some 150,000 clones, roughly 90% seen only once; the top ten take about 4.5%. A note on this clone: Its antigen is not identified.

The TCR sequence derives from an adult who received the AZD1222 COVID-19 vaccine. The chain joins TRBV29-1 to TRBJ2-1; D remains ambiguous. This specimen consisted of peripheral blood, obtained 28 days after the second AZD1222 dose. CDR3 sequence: CSALTGDVYNEQFF. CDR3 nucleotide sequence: TGCAGCGCCCTGACTGGGGATGTCTACAATGAGCAGTTCTTC.